A single sample gave rise to the 7 T cell receptor beta chains below, sequenced in a study of Ad26.COV2.S vaccination and SARS-CoV-2 variants. Documented treatment: 15 to 20 received Ad26.COV2.S at low or high dose, single or two shots; about 5 received placebo; per-sample allocation not given. Collection of the samples took place on day 63 after the first injection of vaccine or placebo. Here immunoSEQ multiplex PCR was the method, and the copy in TCRdb shows in-frame clones only, minus some. The sample shows 350,000 to 550,000 clones, 80% to 90% of them seen only once. Source: peripheral blood, taken in a trial of Ad26.COV2.S vaccine versus placebo. The receptors derive from a person aged 18 to 65 who received the Ad26.COV2.S COVID-19 vaccine or a placebo.

The V and J genes are TRBV4-3 and TRBJ2-3; D possibly corresponds to TRBD1 (5 bases). This CDR3 region has 15 residues. The germline V and J ends were trimmed by 0 bases and 5 bases, with 12 bases remaining between them. Germline lookup yields CDR1 LGHNA and CDR2 YSLEER. The CDR3 DNA follows: TGCGCCAGCAGCCAAGATGGCGCCCAGGGAGATACGCAGTATTTT. This sequence encodes CASSQDGAQGDTQYF.

CDR3 in amino acids: CASSSDRGRETQYF. CDR3 coding DNA: TGTGCCAGCAGTTCGGACAGGGGGCGAGAGACCCAGTACTTC. The chain joins TRBV11-1 to TRBJ2-5, with TRBD1 matching 11 bases. This CDR3 contains 14 residues. Germline V gene sequence: CDR1 SGHAT, CDR2 FQDESV (reference sequence). V gave up 6 bases and J gave up 4 bases; unmatched junction bases: 4.

The chain joins TRBV29-1 to TRBJ1-2; TRBD1 is a possible D gene (5 bases). The ends were cut back, 8 bases at V and 7 bases at J, with 17 bases in the middle. There are 12 residues in the CDR3. The V gene's germline CDR1 is SQVTM and CDR2 ANQGSEA. CDR3 nucleotide sequence: TGCAGCCAACTCAGAGGGGACGGTGGCTACACCTTC. Its protein is CSQLRGDGGYTF.

The DNA for the CDR3 is TGTGCCAGTAGTATACTACAGGGCACTGAAGCTTTCTTT. The encoded protein is CASSILQGTEAFF. V usage is TRBV19 and J usage is TRBJ1-1; tentatively, D is TRBD1 (6 bases). This CDR3 contains 13 residues. V lost 2 bases, J lost 4 bases, and 8 bases lay in between. Per germline, CDR1 LNHDA and CDR2 SQIVND (reference sequence).

This clone was detected only once. The chain couples TRBV27 to TRBJ2-1; 13 bases fit TRBD2. V shed 7 bases and J 10 bases; nucleotides not matched to a gene: 10. This CDR3 contains 15 residues. Germline CDR1 and CDR2: MNHEY and SMNVEV (reference sequence). CDR3 in DNA: TGTGCCAGCACCCTAGGACTAGCGGGAGCCCAGGAGCAGTTCTTC. Its protein is CASTLGLAGAQEQFF.

V usage is TRBV5-5 and J usage is TRBJ2-2; D remains unclear. CDR3 length: 14 residues. Looked up from germline, CDR1 is SGHKS and CDR2 is YYEKEE (reference sequence). V lost 2 bases to trimming and J lost 3 bases, with 8 bases between them. Written as DNA, the CDR3 is TGTGCCAGCAGCTTAACCGGAGACACCGGGGAGCTGTTTTTT. Translated: CASSLTGDTGELFF.

The chain is built from TRBV7-2 and TRBJ1-1; D gene ambiguous. CDR3 size: 12 residues. The germline V and J ends were trimmed by 5 bases and 1 base, with 5 bases remaining between them. The germline gives CDR1 SGHTA, CDR2 FQGNSA. The CDR3 spells CASSKGNTEAFF. In nucleotides, the CDR3 is TGTGCCAGCAGCAAAGGGAACACTGAAGCTTTCTTT.